The 18 T cell receptor beta chains in this list originate from one sample, sequenced in a study of PD-L1 blockade in urothelial cancer. Noted time point: pretreatment peripheral blood. Using immunoSEQ multiplex PCR, the repertoire was profiled, and TCRdb retains in-frame clones only, with some absent. Among over 75,000 clones listed, approximately 87% were seen once. The specimen was PBMCs, collected around atezolizumab (anti-PD-L1) treatment. These receptors were obtained from a man aged 55 to 70 with urothelial cancer.

This clone has only one observation. The gene calls are TRBV12-5 and TRBJ1-1; TRBD1 aligns across 8 bases. Germline V gene data show CDR1 as LGHNT and CDR2 as FRNRAP. Germline trimming cut 6 bases from V and 4 bases from J; bases unmatched to any gene: 4. The CDR3 has 13 amino acids. The CDR3 region has the DNA TGTGCTAGTGGGCCCGGGACAGGCACTGAAGCTTTCTTT. Its protein product is CASGPGTGTEAFF.

This clone occurred a few times. V gene TRBV7-8 combines with J gene TRBJ2-2; D might be TRBD2 (5 bases). The V gene lost 3 bases and the J gene lost 0 bases, with 14 bases spanning the gap. The CDR3 is made up of 17 amino acids. Per germline, CDR1 SGHVS and CDR2 FQNEAQ. In DNA form, the CDR3 reads TGTGCCAGCAGCTTTACTTTTACGGGATCGAACACCGGGGAGCTGTTTTTT. Amino acids: CASSFTFTGSNTGELFF.

The rearrangement uses TRBV18 and TRBJ1-1; D gene unclear. Trimming took 6 bases from V and 8 from J, leaving 13 bases between them. Per germline, CDR1 KGHSH and CDR2 LQKENI. CDR3 length: 12 amino acids. The CDR3 coding sequence is TGTGCCAGCTCCCCAGGAGGGTTAGAAGCTTTCTTT. This gives the protein CASSPGGLEAFF.

This clone was observed a few times. The CDR3 DNA sequence: TGTGCCAGCAGCCCCCAGGATGCCTACGGCTACACCTTC. Protein: CASSPQDAYGYTF. J is TRBJ1-2 and V is TRBV7-9, with D unclear. CDR3 length equals 13 residues. Trimming took off 5 bases at V and 8 bases at J, with 15 bases between the two ends. Germline V gene sequence: CDR1 SEHNR, CDR2 FQNEAQ (reference sequence).

This clone was detected once. The chain employs TRBV10-1 and TRBJ1-1; perhaps TRBD1 as D (5 bases). The CDR3 totals 13 residues. Germline V gene lookup returns CDR1 WNHNN and CDR2 SYGVQD (reference sequence). V was shortened by 11 bases and J by 5 bases, with 18 bases between the two germline ends. DNA for the CDR3: TGCGCCGGGCGTCTAGTCGGGGGTACTGAAGCTTTCTTT. Protein sequence: CAGRLVGGTEAFF.

The J gene is TRBJ2-7, the V gene TRBV7-3; perhaps TRBD2 as D (5 bases). This CDR3 is built from 18 residues. Germline V gives CDR1 SGHTA, CDR2 FQGTGA. V lost 1 base, J lost 7 bases, and 26 bases lay in between. CDR3 amino acids: CASSLRPSGTSLEGEQYF. Written as DNA, the CDR3 is TGTGCCAGCAGCTTAAGGCCCAGCGGCACCTCTCTCGAGGGAGAGCAGTACTTC.

V is TRBV11-3 and J is TRBJ2-7; D might be TRBD1 (5 bases). The V and J ends lost 2 bases and 3 bases respectively, with 5 bases between them. Per the germline V gene, CDR1 is SGHNT and CDR2 is YENEEA. This CDR3 has 12 residues. CDR3 loop: CASSLRGYEQYF. The DNA of the CDR3 is TGTGCCAGCAGCTTAAGGGGCTACGAGCAGTACTTC.

The genes are TRBV5-1 and TRBJ2-5; 9 bases match TRBD2. V dropped 4 bases and J dropped 5; count of bases not matched to a gene: 15. CDR3 length: 17 residues. Per germline, CDR1 SGHRS and CDR2 YFSETQ. The DNA for the CDR3 is TGCGCCAGCAGCCCGGGGGGTAGCGGGGGTAATCTTGAGACCCAGTACTTC. Translation: CASSPGGSGGNLETQYF.

The V and J genes are TRBV7-9 and TRBJ1-3; 7 bases align to TRBD1. This CDR3 is built from 15 residues. V lost 5 bases and J lost 4; bases outside the gene matches: 8. Germline CDR1 and CDR2: SEHNR and FQNEAQ (reference sequence). The CDR3 DNA is TGTGCCAGCAGCCAAGGACAGGACGCCGGAAACACCATATATTTT. This codes for CASSQGQDAGNTIYF.

The chain has TRBV7-2 and TRBJ2-7; 9 nucleotides agree with TRBD2. The germline V gene has CDR1 SGHTA and CDR2 FQGNSA. The CDR3 totals 15 residues. Trimming took 1 base from V and 4 from J; bases not matched to a gene: 5. CDR3 residues: CASSLVAGGGYEQYF. The CDR3 coding sequence is TGTGCCAGCAGCTTAGTGGCGGGAGGGGGATACGAGCAGTACTTC.

The gene calls are TRBV5-1 and TRBJ1-1, with D maybe TRBD1 (5 bases). The germline gives CDR1 SGHRS, CDR2 YFSETQ. Trimming removed 3 bases at V and 1 base at J, with 10 bases between. The CDR3 is made up of 14 amino acids. CDR3 region: CASSWGPGNTEAFF. Here the CDR3 DNA reads TGCGCCAGCAGCTGGGGCCCAGGGAACACTGAAGCTTTCTTT.

The V call is TRBV7-2, the J call TRBJ2-4, with 10 bases matching TRBD1. Looked up from germline, CDR1 is SGHTA and CDR2 is FQGNSA. The V segment lost 4 bases and the J segment 8 bases; nucleotides outside the gene matches: 5. This CDR3 contains 14 residues. The CDR3 sequence is CASSSGQGLYIQYF. CDR3 DNA: TGTGCCAGCAGCTCGGGACAGGGGTTATACATTCAGTACTTC.

This sequence joins TRBV27 and TRBJ2-5; 10 bases map to TRBD2. Germline V CDR1 and CDR2: MNHEY, SMNVEV (reference sequence). The CDR3 runs to 16 residues. V gave up 1 base and J gave up 5 bases; unmatched junction bases: 7. CDR3: CASSLLTSGIRETQYF. The CDR3, as DNA: TGTGCCAGCAGTTTATTAACTAGCGGGATAAGGGAGACCCAGTACTTC.

The CDR3 here is CASSRNRVAGELFF. CDR3 DNA sequence: TGTGCCAGCAGCAGAAACAGGGTAGCCGGGGAGCTGTTTTTT. The chain uses TRBV11-2 and TRBJ2-2; a weak D match, TRBD1 (6 bases). V dropped 5 bases and J dropped 6 bases, with 13 bases sitting between them. This CDR3 contains 14 residues. Germline values: CDR1 SGHAT, CDR2 FQNNGV. Complete variable domain (other parts from reference TRBV11-2 and TRBJ2-2): EAGVAQSPRYKIIEKRQSVAFWCNPISGHATLYWYQQILGQGPKLLIQFQNNGVVDDSQLPKDRFSAERLKGVDSTLKIQPAKLEDSAVYLCASSRNRVAGELFFGEGSRLTVL.

This chain links TRBV25-1 with TRBJ1-1; D remains ambiguous. Germline CDR1 MGHDK, CDR2 SYGVNS. The CDR3 loop spans 15 amino acids. With 4 bases removed from V and 8 bases from J, the gap between germline ends came to 20 bases. The CDR3 protein is CASSGPGWAAREAFF. CDR3 coding DNA: TGTGCCAGCAGTGGCCCGGGATGGGCAGCGAGGGAAGCTTTCTTT. Filled out from reference TRBV25-1 and TRBJ1-1, the complete variable domain reads EADIYQTPRYLVIGTGKKITLECSQTMGHDKMYWYQQDPGMELHLIHYSYGVNSTEKGDLSSESTVSRIRTEHFPLTLESARPSHTSQYLCASSGPGWAAREAFFGQGTRLTVV.

The chain employs TRBV5-1 and TRBJ2-2, with 9 bases lining up with TRBD2. V was pared by 10 bases and J by 4 bases, with 8 bases of the junction left unmatched. Looked up from germline, CDR1 is SGHRS and CDR2 is YFSETQ. The CDR3 extends over 14 amino acids. The CDR3 nucleotides read TGCGCCTGCCTAAAAGCGGGAGGCACCGGGGAGCTGTTTTTT. This translates into CACLKAGGTGELFF.

The chain employs TRBV14 and TRBJ2-1, with 9 bases aligning to TRBD2. The CDR3 totals 17 residues. From germline, CDR1 is SGHDN and CDR2 FVKESK. J gave up 4 bases and V 0 bases, and 7 bases lay outside the gene matches. In DNA form, the CDR3 reads TGTGCCAGCAGCCAAGATACAACTAGCGGGTTATACAATGAGCAGTTCTTC. Residues: CASSQDTTSGLYNEQFF. The whole variable domain, remainder taken from reference TRBV14 and TRBJ2-1, is EAGVTQFPSHSVIEKGQTVTLRCDPISGHDNLYWYRRVMGKEIKFLLHFVKESKQDESGMPNNRFLAERTGGTYSTLKVQPAELEDSGVYFCASSQDTTSGLYNEQFFGPGTRLTVL.

The chain combines TRBV7-9 with TRBJ1-4, with TRBD1 as a possible D gene (5 bases). Trimming stripped 5 bases from V and 0 bases from J, with 10 bases between. CDR1 is SEHNR and CDR2 is FQNEAQ in the germline V gene (reference sequence). The CDR3 sequence is 15 residues long. CDR3 bases: TGTGCCAGCAGCATAAGACAGACAACTAATGAAAAACTGTTTTTT. It yields the protein CASSIRQTTNEKLFF.